Here is one T cell receptor (beta chain) with its context. Its antigen is currently not known. The record has no base qualities; no much larger clone is one base away. V drops 0 bases and J drops 4 bases, leaving 14 bases in between. The germline V gene yields SGHRS for CDR1 and YFSETQ for CDR2. CDR3 length: 15 amino acids, cysteine to phenylalanine. The retained sequence is limited to the CDR3, 45 bases, with the frame set at the first base. Using the deep immunoSEQ assay, multiplex PCR amplified TCR CDR3 regions from genomic DNA. Extracted genomic DNA from each cell subset was spread evenly across all wells of several immunoSEQ 96-well plates, with each plate serving as a replicate. For sorted subsets, about 200 ng genomic DNA, equal to 30,000 to 35,000 T cell genomes, was loaded into each replicate PCR. Purified libraries were quantified with a Qubit 3.0 fluorometer, sized on a Bioanalyzer 2100, and re-quantified with the KAPA Library Quantification kit. Each immunoSEQ 96-well plate was sequenced on its own single-read 150-cycle Illumina NextSeq 550 flow cell. In the original analysis: Because the immunoSEQ output held only junctional sequences and lacked quality scores, the filtering could not match the filtering applied to full-length reads. Sequences were annotated with PyIR, a Python wrapper for IgBLAST v1.9, and V/J genes and CDR3 were assigned using IMGT germline references. Reads were removed for weak V/J assignments (E-value above 1e-6), missing CDR3, stop codons, out-of-frame junctions, or ambiguous translated residues. V3J clonotypes were defined as sequences sharing the same inferred V gene, J gene, and CDR3 amino acid sequence. Percentage overlap between repertoires was computed as shared unique clonotypes divided by the size of the smaller repertoire. RTK rarefaction, the Chao1 estimator, and Recon v2.1 estimates of unobserved clonotypes were used to assess repertoire richness. Generation probabilities for all TCRbeta clonotypes obtained by the gDNA method from a handful of donors were computed using OLGA. Here the immuneACCESS table is served through TCRdb, limited to in-frame sequences with V and J called. Missing clones are a known gap in these copies; in checked studies unresolved V genes cover under half, and the rest lacks a known reason. V, J and clone size derive from that table, while D and trimming were established from the DNA sequence. Here the sample has 2 million to 2.5 million clones; over 90% occur a single time. 0.39% of the sample belongs to the ten largest clones.

The data originate from a study of shared clonotypes between healthy human individuals (dated by TCRdb to between 2020 and 2021). Regarding the study in general: A couple of women and a few men aged 18 to 49 years were included in the cohort. For each donor, CD4 naive and CD4 memory were each given three plates, CD8 naive was given two plates, and CD8 memory was given one plate. Blood TCR repertoires of roughly 5 healthy adults were deeply sequenced to estimate repertoire size and the extent of clonotype sharing between individuals. To increase sequencing depth and limit assay-specific biases, different laboratories used diverse techniques to prepare libraries and sequence TCR repertoires. Each donor's leukapheresis produced roughly between roughly 0.85 and 10 billion PBMCs. Results the study describes overall, beyond this receptor: Estimated clonotype richness was generally larger for naive than for memory subsets. Clonotypes shared by all four sorted-subset donors showed higher generation probabilities than non-shared clonotypes. Because the study included a small number of donors, the genetic and exposure-history diversity represented was limited. Pairwise subsampling indicated that sequencing depth was expected to affect the degree of clonotype sharing among donors. Sampling was restricted to blood, and TCR repertoires in tissue are likely to differ from TCR repertoires in blood. About 5% of naive CD4, 3% to 4% of naive CD8, approximately 2.2% of memory CD4, and about 0.4% of memory CD8 clonotypes were shared across several donors. Rarefaction of sorted-subset datasets indicated incomplete sequencing despite the large sequencing depth.

Healthy HIV-negative adults with no recently reported acute infections or vaccinations were included as donors. Every donor was a Caucasian adult living in Nashville, Tennessee, USA. CD4+ T cells were enriched by magnetic negative selection, after which naive cells were positively selected on CD45RA and the negative fraction was taken as the memory subset. Blood was obtained by leukapheresis, after which PBMCs were separated by Ficoll-Histopaque density gradient centrifugation and cryopreserved in liquid nitrogen vapor phase. Purity and quantity of every magnetically sorted T cell population were checked by analytical flow cytometry. Each sorted fraction had its genomic DNA isolated and then quantified by UV absorbance on a Nanodrop 2000c.

The sequence was obtained from a man between 18 and 35 years old in good health. Some clones in this sample may be carry-over from other donors' samples. The chain uses TRBV5-1 and TRBJ2-7; D gene: possibly TRBD2, on 6 matching bases. The material sequenced was naive CD4+ T cells from PBMCs. The intended sense of this specimen's cell subset or site label: CD45RA+ positively selected. The CDR3 here reads CASSLGPGAQYEQYF. The DNA sequence is TGCGCCAGCAGCTTGGGGCCGGGAGCTCAGTACGAGCAGTACTTC.